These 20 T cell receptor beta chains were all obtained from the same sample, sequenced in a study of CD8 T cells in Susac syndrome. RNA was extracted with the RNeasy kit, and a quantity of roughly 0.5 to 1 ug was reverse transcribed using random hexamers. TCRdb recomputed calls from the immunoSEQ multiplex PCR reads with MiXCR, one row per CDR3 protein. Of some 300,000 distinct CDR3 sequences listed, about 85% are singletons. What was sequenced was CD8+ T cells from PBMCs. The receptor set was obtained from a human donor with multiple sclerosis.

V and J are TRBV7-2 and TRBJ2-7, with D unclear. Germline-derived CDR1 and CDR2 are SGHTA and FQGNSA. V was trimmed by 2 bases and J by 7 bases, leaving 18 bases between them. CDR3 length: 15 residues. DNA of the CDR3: TGTGCCAGCAGCTTAAGGTACTATGCCCTCTATGAGCAGTACTTC. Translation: CASSLRYYALYEQYF.

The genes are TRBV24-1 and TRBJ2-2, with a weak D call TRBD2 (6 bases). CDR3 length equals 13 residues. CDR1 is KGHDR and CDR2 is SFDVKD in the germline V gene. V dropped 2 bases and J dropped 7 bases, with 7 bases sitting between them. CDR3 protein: CATSDYSGGELFF. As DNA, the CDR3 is TGTGCCACCAGTGATTATAGCGGCGGGGAGCTGTTTTTT.

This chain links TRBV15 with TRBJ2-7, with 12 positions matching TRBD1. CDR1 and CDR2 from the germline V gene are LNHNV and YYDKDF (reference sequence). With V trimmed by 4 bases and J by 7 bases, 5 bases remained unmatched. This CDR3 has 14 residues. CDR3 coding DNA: TGTGCCACCAGCAAGGGACAGGGGGCGCGTGAGCAGTACTTC. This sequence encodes CATSKGQGAREQYF.

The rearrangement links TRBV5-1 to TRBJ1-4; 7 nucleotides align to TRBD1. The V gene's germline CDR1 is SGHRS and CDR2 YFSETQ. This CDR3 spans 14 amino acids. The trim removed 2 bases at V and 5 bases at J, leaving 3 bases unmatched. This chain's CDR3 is CASSLKQGNEKLFF. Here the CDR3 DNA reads TGCGCCAGCAGCTTAAAACAGGGGAATGAAAAACTGTTTTTT.

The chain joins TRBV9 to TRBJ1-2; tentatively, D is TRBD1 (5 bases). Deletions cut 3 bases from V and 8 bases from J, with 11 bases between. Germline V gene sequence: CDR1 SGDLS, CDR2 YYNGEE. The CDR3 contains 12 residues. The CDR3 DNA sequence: TGTGCCAGCAGCGGGGGACCGCGGGGCTACACCTTC. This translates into CASSGGPRGYTF.

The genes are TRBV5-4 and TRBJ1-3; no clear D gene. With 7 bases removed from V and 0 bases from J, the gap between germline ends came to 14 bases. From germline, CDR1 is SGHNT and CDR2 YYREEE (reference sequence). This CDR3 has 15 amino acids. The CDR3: CASSPDASSGNTIYF. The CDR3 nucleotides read TGTGCCAGCTCGCCGGACGCCAGCTCTGGAAACACCATATATTTT.

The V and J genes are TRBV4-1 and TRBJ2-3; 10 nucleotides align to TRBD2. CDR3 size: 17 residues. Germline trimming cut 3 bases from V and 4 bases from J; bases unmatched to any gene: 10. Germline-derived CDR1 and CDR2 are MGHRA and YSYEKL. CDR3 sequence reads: CASSQRQAGGPPDTQYF. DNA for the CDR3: TGCGCCAGCAGCCAGCGCCAAGCGGGAGGGCCGCCAGATACGCAGTATTTT.

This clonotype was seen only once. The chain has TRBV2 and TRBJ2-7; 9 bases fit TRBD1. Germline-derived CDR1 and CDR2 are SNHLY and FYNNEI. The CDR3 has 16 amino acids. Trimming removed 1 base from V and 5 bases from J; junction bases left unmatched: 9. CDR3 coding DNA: TGTGCCAGCAGTGAAGGCTGGGGACAGGGAATCCACGAGCAGTACTTC. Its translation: CASSEGWGQGIHEQYF.

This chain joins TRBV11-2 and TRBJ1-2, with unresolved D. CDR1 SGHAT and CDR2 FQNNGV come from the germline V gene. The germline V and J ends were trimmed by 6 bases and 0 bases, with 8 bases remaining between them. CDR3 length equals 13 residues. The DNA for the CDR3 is TGTGCCAGCAGACAGACACCTAACTATGGCTACACCTTC. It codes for CASRQTPNYGYTF.

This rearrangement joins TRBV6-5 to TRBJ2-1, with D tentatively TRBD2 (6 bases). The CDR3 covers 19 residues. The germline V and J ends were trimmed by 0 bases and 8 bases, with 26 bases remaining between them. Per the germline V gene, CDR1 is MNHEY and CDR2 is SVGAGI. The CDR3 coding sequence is TGTGCCAGCAGTTACTCGAAAGGCCGGATAGCGGATTCTGGCTATGAGCAGTTCTTC. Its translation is CASSYSKGRIADSGYEQFF.

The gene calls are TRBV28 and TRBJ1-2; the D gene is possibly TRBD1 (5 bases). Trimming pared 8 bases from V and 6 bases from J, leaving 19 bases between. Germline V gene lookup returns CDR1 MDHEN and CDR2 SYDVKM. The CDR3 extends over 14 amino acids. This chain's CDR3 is CASRSLGRVDGYTF. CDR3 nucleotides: TGTGCCAGCCGATCTTTAGGCAGGGTGGATGGCTACACCTTC.

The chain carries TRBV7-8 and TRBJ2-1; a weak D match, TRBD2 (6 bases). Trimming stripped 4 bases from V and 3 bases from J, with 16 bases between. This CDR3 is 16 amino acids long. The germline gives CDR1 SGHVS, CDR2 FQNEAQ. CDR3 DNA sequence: TGTGCCAGCAGCTGGGGAAGGGTGGGGGGCTACAATGAGCAGTTCTTC. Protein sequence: CASSWGRVGGYNEQFF. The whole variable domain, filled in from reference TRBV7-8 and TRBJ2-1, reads GAGVSQSPRYKVAKRGQDVALRCDPISGHVSLFWYQQALGQGPEFLTYFQNEAQLDKSGLPSDRFFAERPEGSVSTLKIQRTQQEDSAVYLCASSWGRVGGYNEQFFGPGTRLTVL.

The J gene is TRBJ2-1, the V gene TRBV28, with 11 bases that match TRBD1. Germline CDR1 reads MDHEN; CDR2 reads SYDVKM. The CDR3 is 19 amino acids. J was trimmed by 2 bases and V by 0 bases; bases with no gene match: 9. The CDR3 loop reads CASSLWGSGTGGTYNEQFF. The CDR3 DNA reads TGTGCCAGCAGTTTATGGGGATCCGGGACAGGGGGTACCTACAATGAGCAGTTCTTC.

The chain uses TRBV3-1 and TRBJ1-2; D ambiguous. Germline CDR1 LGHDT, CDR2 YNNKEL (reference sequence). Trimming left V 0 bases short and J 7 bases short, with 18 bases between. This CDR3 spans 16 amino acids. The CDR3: CASSQDVSSFPRGYTF. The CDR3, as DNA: TGTGCCAGCAGCCAAGATGTATCTTCGTTCCCTCGTGGCTACACCTTC.

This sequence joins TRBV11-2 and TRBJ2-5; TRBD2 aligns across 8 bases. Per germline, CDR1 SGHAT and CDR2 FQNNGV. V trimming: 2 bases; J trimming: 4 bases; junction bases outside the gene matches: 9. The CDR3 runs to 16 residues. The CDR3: CASSLRPGGGPETQYF. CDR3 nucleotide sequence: TGTGCCAGCAGCTTAAGGCCCGGGGGGGGCCCAGAGACCCAGTACTTC.

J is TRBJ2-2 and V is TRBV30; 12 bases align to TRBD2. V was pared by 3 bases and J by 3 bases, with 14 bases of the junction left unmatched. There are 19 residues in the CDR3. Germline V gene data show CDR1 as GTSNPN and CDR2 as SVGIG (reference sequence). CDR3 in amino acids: CAWRESLAGGKGYTGELFF. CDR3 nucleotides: TGTGCCTGGAGAGAAAGTCTAGCGGGAGGGAAGGGATACACCGGGGAGCTGTTTTTT.

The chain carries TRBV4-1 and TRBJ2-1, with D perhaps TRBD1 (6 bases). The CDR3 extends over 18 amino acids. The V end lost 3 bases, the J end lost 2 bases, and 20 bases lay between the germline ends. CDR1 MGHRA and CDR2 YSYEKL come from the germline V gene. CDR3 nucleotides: TGCGCCAGCAGCCAGGCCACCATCGACAGGCCAACCTACAATGAGCAGTTCTTC. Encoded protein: CASSQATIDRPTYNEQFF.

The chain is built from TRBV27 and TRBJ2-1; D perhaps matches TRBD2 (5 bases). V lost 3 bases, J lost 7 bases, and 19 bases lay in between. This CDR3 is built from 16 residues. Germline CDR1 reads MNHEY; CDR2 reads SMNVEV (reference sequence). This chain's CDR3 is CASSFRSPTRRNEQFF. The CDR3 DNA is TGTGCCAGCAGTTTCAGGTCCCCCACTAGAAGGAATGAGCAGTTCTTC.

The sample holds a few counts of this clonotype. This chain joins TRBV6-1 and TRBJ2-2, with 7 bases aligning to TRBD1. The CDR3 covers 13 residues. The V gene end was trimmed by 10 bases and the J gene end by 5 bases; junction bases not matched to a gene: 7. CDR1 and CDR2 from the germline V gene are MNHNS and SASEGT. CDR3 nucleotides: TGTGCCACCGACAGGGTATGGACCGGGGAGCTGTTTTTT. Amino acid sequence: CATDRVWTGELFF.

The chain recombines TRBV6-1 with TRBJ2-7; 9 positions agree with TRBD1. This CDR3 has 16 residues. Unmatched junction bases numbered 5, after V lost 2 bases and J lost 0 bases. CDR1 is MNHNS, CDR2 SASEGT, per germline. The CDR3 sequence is CASSERGTGLSYEQYF. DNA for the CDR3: TGTGCCAGCAGTGAAAGGGGGACAGGGCTCTCCTACGAGCAGTACTTC.